This entry features one T cell receptor (beta chain) sequence. Repertoires were generated with immunoSEQ multiplex PCR, while TCRdb's copy carries only in-frame clones and drops some. This table holds some 14,000 clones, 78% found once. The data are from a study of T cell repertoires in ileal Crohn's disease. Germline CDR1 MNHEY, CDR2 SMNVEV (reference sequence). The CDR3 has 15 residues. Trimming at V came to 3 bases and at J to 6 bases, leaving 6 bases not matched to a gene. Material for sequencing was ileal tissue. The chain joins TRBV27 to TRBJ1-5; the match to TRBD1 covers 9 bases. This sequence originates from an adult with Crohn's disease. The CDR3 nucleotides are TGTGCCAGCAGTTTTGTAGGGACAGGGAGTCAGCCCCAGCATTTT. Residues: CASSFVGTGSQPQHF.